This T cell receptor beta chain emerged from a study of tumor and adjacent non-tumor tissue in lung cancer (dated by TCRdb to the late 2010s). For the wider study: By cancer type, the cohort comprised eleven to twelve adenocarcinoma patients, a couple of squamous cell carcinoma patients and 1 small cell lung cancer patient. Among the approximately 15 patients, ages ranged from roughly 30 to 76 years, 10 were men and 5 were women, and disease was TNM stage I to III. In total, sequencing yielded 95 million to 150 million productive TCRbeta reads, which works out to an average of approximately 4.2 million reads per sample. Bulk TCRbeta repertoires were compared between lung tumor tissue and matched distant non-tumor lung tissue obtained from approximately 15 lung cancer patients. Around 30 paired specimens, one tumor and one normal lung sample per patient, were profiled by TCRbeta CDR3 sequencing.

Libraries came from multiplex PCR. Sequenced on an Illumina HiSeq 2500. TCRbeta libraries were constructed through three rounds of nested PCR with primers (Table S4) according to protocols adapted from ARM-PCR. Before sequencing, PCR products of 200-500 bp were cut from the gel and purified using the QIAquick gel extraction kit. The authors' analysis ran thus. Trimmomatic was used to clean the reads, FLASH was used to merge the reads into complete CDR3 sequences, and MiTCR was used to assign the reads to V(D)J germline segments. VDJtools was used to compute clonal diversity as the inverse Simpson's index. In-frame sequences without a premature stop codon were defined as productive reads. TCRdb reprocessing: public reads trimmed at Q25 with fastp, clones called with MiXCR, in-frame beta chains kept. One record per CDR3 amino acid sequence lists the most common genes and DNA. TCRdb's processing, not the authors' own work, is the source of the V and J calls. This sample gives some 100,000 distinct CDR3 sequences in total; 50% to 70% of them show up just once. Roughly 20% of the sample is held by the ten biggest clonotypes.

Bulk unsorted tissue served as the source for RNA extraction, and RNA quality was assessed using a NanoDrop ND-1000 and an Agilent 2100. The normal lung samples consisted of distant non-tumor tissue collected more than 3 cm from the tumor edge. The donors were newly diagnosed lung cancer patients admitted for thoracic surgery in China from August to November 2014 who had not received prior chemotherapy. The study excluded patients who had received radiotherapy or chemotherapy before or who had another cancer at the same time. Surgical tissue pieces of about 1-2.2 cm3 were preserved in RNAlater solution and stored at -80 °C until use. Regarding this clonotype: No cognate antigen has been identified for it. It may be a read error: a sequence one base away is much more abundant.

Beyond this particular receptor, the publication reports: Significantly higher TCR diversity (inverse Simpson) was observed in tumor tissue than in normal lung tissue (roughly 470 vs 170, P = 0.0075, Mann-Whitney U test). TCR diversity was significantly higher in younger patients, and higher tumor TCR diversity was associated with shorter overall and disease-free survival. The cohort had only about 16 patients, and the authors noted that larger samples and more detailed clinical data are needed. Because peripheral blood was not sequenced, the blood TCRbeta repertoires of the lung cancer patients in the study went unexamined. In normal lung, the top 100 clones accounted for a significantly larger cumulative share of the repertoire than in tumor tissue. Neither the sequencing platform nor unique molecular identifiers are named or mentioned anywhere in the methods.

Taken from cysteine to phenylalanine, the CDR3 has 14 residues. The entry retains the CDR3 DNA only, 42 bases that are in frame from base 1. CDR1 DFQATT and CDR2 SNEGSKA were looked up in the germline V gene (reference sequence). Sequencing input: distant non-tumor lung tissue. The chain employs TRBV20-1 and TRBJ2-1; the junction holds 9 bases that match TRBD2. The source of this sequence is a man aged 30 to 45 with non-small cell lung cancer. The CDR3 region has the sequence CIARAGTSFGEQFF. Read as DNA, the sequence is TGCATTGCGAGAGCAGGGACTAGCTTCGGTGAGCAGTTCTTC.